The following is a TCR beta chain sequence with its context. The data were taken from a study of blood T cell repertoires in COVID-19. Whole-study context: Sites across the United States, Italy and Spain contributed samples from acute and convalescent COVID-19. The analysed material was cDNA or gDNA that came from T cells, B-cell-depleted T cells, or PBMCs.

In the authors' methods: Reference gene primer amplification gave estimated nucleated cell counts. The repertoire was sequenced with immunoSEQ multiplex PCR; TCRdb's copy has only in-frame clones and lacks some. The DNA was the basis for D and trimming; V, J and clone size are from that table. The sample holds 35,000 to 40,000 clones; approximately 86% are singletons and the top ten take roughly 7.1%. V was pared by 2 bases and J by 14 bases, with 9 bases of the junction left unmatched. The CDR3 spans 14 residues. The V gene's germline CDR1 is MNHEY and CDR2 SVGEGT. This sequence was found in a human donor in a cohort sampled during active COVID-19. The sequenced sample was peripheral blood. The gene calls are TRBV6-2 or TRBV6-3 and TRBJ1-6; TRBD1 aligns across 7 bases. CDR3 region: CASSYRDSLDALHF. DNA of the CDR3: TGTGCCAGCAGTTACCGGGACAGCCTAGACGCCCTCCACTTT.